Below, 5 T cell receptor beta chains from the same sample are listed, as sequenced in a study of blood T cell repertoires in COVID-19. Repertoires were generated with immunoSEQ multiplex PCR, while TCRdb's copy carries only in-frame clones and drops some. There are tens of thousands of clones in the sample; 75% to 90% occur only once, and roughly a fifth lies in the top ten. Sequencing was carried out using peripheral blood. These receptors were collected from a middle-aged man with active COVID-19.

This rearrangement joins TRBV19 to TRBJ1-2; the D is unclear. V lost 3 bases to trimming and J lost 7 bases, with 15 bases between them. Germline assignment: CDR1 LNHDA and CDR2 SQIVND (reference sequence). The CDR3 loop spans 14 amino acids. The CDR3 DNA is TGTGCCAGTAGTATCTCGCATTACTCGGGTGGCTACACCTTC. Its protein is CASSISHYSGGYTF.

This chain uses TRBV7-6 with TRBJ2-2; 8 bases are shared with TRBD2. V shed 2 bases and J 0 bases; nucleotides not matched to a gene: 8. The CDR3 consists of 18 residues. Germline V gene sequence: CDR1 SGHVS, CDR2 FNYEAQ. This CDR3 is CASSLIVLAGANTGELFF. The CDR3, as DNA: TGTGCCAGCAGCTTAATAGTCCTAGCGGGTGCGAACACCGGGGAGCTGTTTTTT.

The V call is TRBV7-9, the J call TRBJ2-7; 9 bases are shared with TRBD2. Germline CDR1 is SEHNR and CDR2 is FQNEAQ (reference sequence). The CDR3 covers 16 residues. Trimming cost V 4 bases and J 2 bases; bases outside gene matches: 9. The CDR3 nucleotides read TGTGCCAGCAGCTCCCCAGTAGCGGGAGTGGCCTACGAGCAGTACTTC. This encodes CASSSPVAGVAYEQYF.

The chain employs TRBV7-8 and TRBJ2-2, with D perhaps matching TRBD1 (6 bases). With 3 bases removed from V and 4 bases from J, the gap between germline ends came to 12 bases. The CDR3 contains 15 residues. Germline CDR1 reads SGHVS; CDR2 reads FQNEAQ. The CDR3 sequence is CASSLTPGATGELFF. The DNA of the CDR3 is TGTGCCAGCAGCTTGACCCCAGGGGCCACCGGGGAGCTGTTTTTT.

The rearrangement uses TRBV9 and TRBJ1-2; 7 bases fit TRBD1. With 0 bases clipped from V and 8 bases from J, the junction kept 10 bases outside the gene matches. Per germline, CDR1 SGDLS and CDR2 YYNGEE. The CDR3 is 15 amino acids. The CDR3 DNA sequence: TGTGCCAGCAGCGTAGAACAGGGGATAGGGTACGGCTACACCTTC. This codes for CASSVEQGIGYGYTF.